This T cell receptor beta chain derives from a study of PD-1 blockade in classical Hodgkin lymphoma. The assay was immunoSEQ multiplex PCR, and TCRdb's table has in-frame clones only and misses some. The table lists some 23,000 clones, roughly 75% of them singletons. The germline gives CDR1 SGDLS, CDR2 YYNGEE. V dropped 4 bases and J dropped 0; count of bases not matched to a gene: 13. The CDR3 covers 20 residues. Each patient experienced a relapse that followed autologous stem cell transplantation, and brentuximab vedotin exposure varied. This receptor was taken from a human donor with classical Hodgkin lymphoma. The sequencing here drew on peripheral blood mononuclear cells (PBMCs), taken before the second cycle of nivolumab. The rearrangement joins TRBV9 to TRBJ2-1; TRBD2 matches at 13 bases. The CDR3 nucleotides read TGTGCCAGCAGCTCCCCCGGGACTAGCGGGGTCCCCAGCTCCTACAATGAGCAGTTCTTC. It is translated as CASSSPGTSGVPSSYNEQFF.